Below, 24 T cell receptor beta chains from the same sample are listed, as sequenced in a study of vaccination and CD4 T cells after COVID-19. Antigens for these TCRs are unknown. CD4+ T cells that had been cultured provided DNA sequenced with the Oncomine TCR Beta short-read assay. MiXCR, run by TCRdb on the PCR reads, gives a single entry per CDR3 protein. The sample shows 12,000 or so distinct CDR3 sequences, approximately 53% of them seen only once. Treatment: roughly 10-day PBMC culture with coronavirus spike peptide pools or control peptides (ViraFEST assay). The specimen was CD4+ T cells from blood, cultured in vitro. The receptor set was obtained from a human donor who had recovered from COVID-19.

The chain carries TRBV27 and TRBJ2-2; 13 bases map to TRBD2. The CDR3 consists of 15 residues. The J segment lost 4 bases and the V segment lost 6 bases, leaving 2 bases of the junction unmatched. CDR1 and CDR2 from the germline V gene are MNHEY and SMNVEV (reference sequence). The CDR3 DNA is TGTGCCAGCAGCCGGACTAGCGGGAGCACCGGGGAGCTGTTTTTT. Its protein product is CASSRTSGSTGELFF.

The rearrangement joins TRBV20-1 to TRBJ2-4, with 9 bases that match TRBD1. The CDR3 contains 14 residues. CDR1 and CDR2 (germline): DFQATT, SNEGSKA (reference sequence). V lost 2 bases, J lost 8 bases, and 7 bases stayed unmatched. The chain's CDR3 is CSARPGTGIDIQYF. The CDR3 DNA reads TGCAGTGCTAGACCCGGGACAGGGATTGACATTCAGTACTTC.

This clonotype was detected only a few times. The chain recombines TRBV20-1 with TRBJ2-3; D is perhaps TRBD2 (6 bases). The CDR3 is 13 amino acids. Germline V gene sequence: CDR1 DFQATT, CDR2 SNEGSKA (reference sequence). Trimming removed 7 bases from V and 1 base from J, with 12 bases in between. This CDR3 reads CSGRESGTDTQYF. CDR3 sequence (DNA): TGCAGTGGACGGGAGAGTGGCACAGATACGCAGTATTTT.

The gene calls are TRBV4-1 and TRBJ2-5; TRBD2 agrees at 7 bases. The CDR3 has 14 residues. Germline-derived CDR1 and CDR2 are MGHRA and YSYEKL. V gave up 0 bases and J gave up 8 bases; unmatched junction bases: 6. The CDR3 DNA sequence: TGCGCCAGCAGCCAAGAACCTGGACTAGTCACCCAGTACTTC. Amino acid sequence: CASSQEPGLVTQYF.

This clonotype was seen only once. The V and J genes are TRBV5-1 and TRBJ2-5; TRBD2 might be the D (5 bases). Germline V lookup: CDR1 SGHRS, CDR2 YFSETQ. CDR3 length: 17 amino acids. Trimming stripped 2 bases from V and 2 bases from J, with 19 bases between. The CDR3: CASSLAPSGIRQETQYF. DNA of the CDR3: TGCGCCAGCAGCTTAGCCCCAAGCGGAATCAGGCAAGAGACCCAGTACTTC. Supplemented by reference TRBV5-1 and TRBJ2-5, the full variable domain reads KAGVTQTPRYLIKTRGQQVTLSCSPISGHRSVSWYQQTPGQGLQFLFEYFSETQRNKGNFPGRFSGRQFSNSRSEMNVSTLELGDSALYLCASSLAPSGIRQETQYFGPGTRLLVL.

A few counts support this clonotype. This chain uses TRBV27 with TRBJ2-7, with 7 bases that match TRBD2. CDR3 length equals 13 residues. V trimming: 5 bases; J trimming: 3 bases; junction bases outside the gene matches: 4. The germline CDR1 and CDR2 sequences are MNHEY and SMNVEV (reference sequence). The chain's CDR3 is CASSGGLRYEQYF. The CDR3 region has the DNA TGTGCCAGCAGTGGGGGACTACGCTACGAGCAGTACTTC.

This chain uses TRBV7-9 with TRBJ2-5; D not resolved. This CDR3 comprises 12 residues. Germline V gene lookup returns CDR1 SEHNR and CDR2 FQNEAQ (reference sequence). Trimming left V 5 bases short and J 4 bases short, with 8 bases between. This CDR3 reads CASSLFGETQYF. As DNA, the CDR3 is TGTGCCAGCAGCCTGTTTGGAGAGACCCAGTACTTC.

The chain recombines TRBV10-3 with TRBJ1-1; 8 nucleotides agree with TRBD1. CDR3 size: 13 residues. V was pared by 4 bases and J by 4 bases, with 2 bases of the junction left unmatched. The V gene's germline CDR1 is ENHRY and CDR2 SYGVKD. This CDR3 reads CAISVDRGTEAFF. CDR3 sequence (DNA): TGTGCCATCAGTGTAGACAGGGGCACTGAAGCTTTCTTT.

This clonotype has a handful of counts. The CDR3 DNA is TGTGCCTGGACAGGGGTATGGAACACTGAAGCTTTCTTT. Translating gives CAWTGVWNTEAFF. V and J are TRBV30 and TRBJ1-1; perhaps TRBD1 as D (6 bases). Trimming removed 4 bases from V and 1 base from J, with 10 bases in between. Germline-derived CDR1 and CDR2 are GTSNPN and SVGIG (reference sequence). The CDR3 covers 13 residues.

The V gene is TRBV12-3 or TRBV12-4, the J gene TRBJ2-7, with a possible D match to TRBD2 (5 bases). Trimming stripped 4 bases from V and 3 bases from J, with 10 bases between. This CDR3 has 13 residues. CDR3 coding DNA: TGTGCCAGCAGTTCCCGGGATTTCTACGAGCAGTACTTC. Amino acids: CASSSRDFYEQYF.

The chain employs TRBV20-1 and TRBJ2-1; 9 positions match TRBD1. The length of the CDR3 is 14 residues. With 0 bases clipped from V and 8 bases from J, the junction kept 5 bases outside the gene matches. Germline-derived CDR1 and CDR2 are DFQATT and SNEGSKA (reference sequence). The DNA for the CDR3 is TGCAGTGCTAGAGATTGGACAGGGGTCGATGAGCAGTTCTTC. Protein sequence: CSARDWTGVDEQFF.

This clonotype was seen only a few times. The rearrangement joins TRBV7-8 to TRBJ1-2; D not resolved. CDR1 and CDR2 from the germline V gene are SGHVS and FQNEAQ. This CDR3 spans 16 amino acids. V was cut by 1 base and J by 4 bases, with 16 bases left in between. CDR3 DNA sequence: TGTGCCAGCAGCTTAGGTTCTACAGATGCATCCTATGGCTACACCTTC. Its protein is CASSLGSTDASYGYTF.

CDR3 loop: CSAHGVSETQYF. DNA of the CDR3: TGCAGTGCCCATGGAGTTTCCGAGACCCAGTACTTC. The chain is built from TRBV20-1 and TRBJ2-5; D is unclear. The CDR3 has 12 amino acids. The germline CDR1 and CDR2 sequences are DFQATT and SNEGSKA (reference sequence). Trimming cost V 6 bases and J 5 bases, with 13 bases left between them.

This clonotype was observed a few times. The rearrangement joins TRBV25-1 to TRBJ1-1; tentative D call: TRBD1 (5 bases). The CDR3 is 15 residues long. Trimming stripped 4 bases from V and 3 bases from J, with 15 bases between. CDR1 and CDR2 from the germline V gene are MGHDK and SYGVNS. Here the CDR3 DNA reads TGTGCCAGCAGTGGGTTTGGGGGGTTTTACACTGAAGCTTTCTTT. Its translation is CASSGFGGFYTEAFF.

This clonotype has a single count. CDR3 region: CASTERPTDGYTF. The CDR3 bases are TGTGCCAGCACAGAGCGACCCACGGATGGCTACACCTTC. J is TRBJ1-2 and V is TRBV28, with D uncertain. In germline, CDR1 is MDHEN, CDR2 SYDVKM. This CDR3 contains 13 residues. V shed 7 bases and J shed 6 bases, with 15 bases lying between them.

The chain has TRBV7-6 and TRBJ2-1; 7 bases map to TRBD2. V shed 0 bases and J 7 bases; nucleotides not matched to a gene: 9. The CDR3 has 16 residues. Germline assignment: CDR1 SGHVS and CDR2 FNYEAQ. The DNA for the CDR3 is TGTGCCAGCAGCTTAGCAGGGCTAGCGGTACCTAATGAGCAGTTCTTC. It codes for CASSLAGLAVPNEQFF.

The CDR3 DNA sequence: TGTGCCAGCAGGACGGACAGGACCGCTAACTATGGCTACACCTTC. Translated: CASRTDRTANYGYTF. The chain is built from TRBV27 and TRBJ1-2; 7 nucleotides align to TRBD1. Germline V lookup: CDR1 MNHEY, CDR2 SMNVEV (reference sequence). The CDR3 sequence is 15 residues long. V shed 6 bases, J shed 0 bases, and the junction held 7 bases outside the gene matches.

This clonotype was observed a few times. The chain employs TRBV12-3 or TRBV12-4 and TRBJ1-6, with 8 bases matching TRBD1. The CDR3 is 14 amino acids. V lost 5 bases, J lost 6 bases, and 3 bases stayed unmatched. CDR3 sequence (DNA): TGTGCCAGCAGTATCAGGGGGCTTAATTCACCCCTCCACTTT. This codes for CASSIRGLNSPLHF.

This clonotype was counted a few times. V and J are TRBV2 and TRBJ1-5, with 8 bases aligning to TRBD1. Losses at the gene ends were 6 bases for V and 7 bases for J; bases not matched to a gene: 11. The CDR3 length is 15 residues. Germline V lookup: CDR1 SNHLY, CDR2 FYNNEI. The DNA for the CDR3 is TGTGCCAGCAGCAGGACAGGGCTGGGTGGGCAGCCCCAGCATTTT. Translation gives CASSRTGLGGQPQHF.

This clonotype is termed large. This chain uses TRBV6-1 with TRBJ2-1; D assignment may be TRBD1 or TRBD2 (5 bases each). Germline CDR1 and CDR2: MNHNS and SASEGT. V was clipped by 2 bases and J by 13 bases, with 9 bases between them. The CDR3 is made up of 11 amino acids. As DNA, the CDR3 is TGTGCCAGCAGTGAATTCGGGGCTCAGTTCTTC. Translated, it gives CASSEFGAQFF.

The chain uses TRBV7-6 and TRBJ2-2, with D perhaps assigned TRBD1 or TRBD2 (5 bases each). With 4 bases removed from V and 3 bases from J, the gap between germline ends came to 24 bases. The CDR3 sequence is 19 residues long. Per the germline V gene, CDR1 is SGHVS and CDR2 is FNYEAQ. The CDR3 DNA is TGTGCCAGCAGCTCCGGGACCCTACCTGAGCTCGGGGACACCGGGGAGCTGTTTTTT. This encodes CASSSGTLPELGDTGELFF.

This chain joins TRBV6-1 and TRBJ1-2; D is possibly TRBD1 (6 bases). CDR1 is MNHNS, CDR2 SASEGT, per germline. V lost 7 bases to trimming and J lost 3 bases, with 18 bases between them. This CDR3 spans 15 amino acids. DNA for the CDR3: TGTGCCAGCACCCCGGGGGGGCGGCGGGACTATGGCTACACCTTC. Translation gives CASTPGGRRDYGYTF.

The chain recombines TRBV10-3 with TRBJ1-2, with D uncertain. CDR3 length equals 18 residues. Trimming pared 2 bases from V and 4 bases from J, leaving 23 bases between. Germline CDR1 ENHRY, CDR2 SYGVKD. In nucleotides, the CDR3 is TGTGCCATCAGTGAGGCAATCCCGGGTCCCATTTCGGTCTATGGCTACACCTTC. It is translated as CAISEAIPGPISVYGYTF.

This clonotype was seen only a few times. For the CDR3, the DNA is TGTGCCAGCCGGATCACCCCTTATAGCAATCAGCCCCAGCATTTT. This translates into CASRITPYSNQPQHF. The V call is TRBV27, the J call TRBJ1-5; no clear D. Germline CDR1 MNHEY, CDR2 SMNVEV (reference sequence). The CDR3 has 15 residues. Trimming stripped 8 bases from V and 0 bases from J, with 14 bases between.